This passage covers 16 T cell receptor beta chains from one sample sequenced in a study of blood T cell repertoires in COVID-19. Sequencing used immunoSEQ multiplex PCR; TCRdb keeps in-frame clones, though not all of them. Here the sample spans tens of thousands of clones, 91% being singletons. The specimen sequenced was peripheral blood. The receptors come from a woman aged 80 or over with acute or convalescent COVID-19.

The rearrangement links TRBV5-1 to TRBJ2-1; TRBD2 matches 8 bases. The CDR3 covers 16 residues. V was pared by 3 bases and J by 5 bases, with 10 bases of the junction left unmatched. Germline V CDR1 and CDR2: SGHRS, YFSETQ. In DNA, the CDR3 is TGCGCCAGCAGCTATGAGGTAGCGGGGACTAACAATGAGCAGTTCTTC. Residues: CASSYEVAGTNNEQFF. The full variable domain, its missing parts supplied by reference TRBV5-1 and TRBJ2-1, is KAGVTQTPRYLIKTRGQQVTLSCSPISGHRSVSWYQQTPGQGLQFLFEYFSETQRNKGNFPGRFSGRQFSNSRSEMNVSTLELGDSALYLCASSYEVAGTNNEQFFGPGTRLTVL.

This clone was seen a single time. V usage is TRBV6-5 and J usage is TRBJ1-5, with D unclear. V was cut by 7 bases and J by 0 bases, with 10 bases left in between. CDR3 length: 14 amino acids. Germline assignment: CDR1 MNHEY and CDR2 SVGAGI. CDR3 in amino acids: CASNNRASNQPQHF. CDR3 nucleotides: TGTGCCAGCAATAACAGAGCTAGCAATCAGCCCCAGCATTTT.

CDR3 residues: CASSFLGGAGNTIYF. CDR3 in DNA: TGTGCCAGCAGCTTTTTGGGAGGTGCTGGAAACACCATATATTTT. The V and J genes are TRBV7-2 and TRBJ1-3; D uncertain. The V end lost 3 bases, the J end lost 2 bases, and 11 bases lay between the germline ends. Germline-derived CDR1 and CDR2 are SGHTA and FQGNSA. The CDR3 extends over 15 amino acids.

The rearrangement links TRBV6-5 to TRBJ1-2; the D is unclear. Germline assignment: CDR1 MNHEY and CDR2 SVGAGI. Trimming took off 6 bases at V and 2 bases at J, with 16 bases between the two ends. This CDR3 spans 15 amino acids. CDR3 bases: TGTGCCAGCAGAAACACAAGGGCGGGGAACTATGGCTACACCTTC. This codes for CASRNTRAGNYGYTF.

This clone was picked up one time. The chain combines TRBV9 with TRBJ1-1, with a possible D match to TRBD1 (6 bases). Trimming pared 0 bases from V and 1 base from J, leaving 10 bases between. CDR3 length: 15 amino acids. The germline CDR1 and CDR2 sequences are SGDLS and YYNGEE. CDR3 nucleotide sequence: TGTGCCAGCAGCGTAGTAGGACAGACGAACACTGAAGCTTTCTTT. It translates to CASSVVGQTNTEAFF.

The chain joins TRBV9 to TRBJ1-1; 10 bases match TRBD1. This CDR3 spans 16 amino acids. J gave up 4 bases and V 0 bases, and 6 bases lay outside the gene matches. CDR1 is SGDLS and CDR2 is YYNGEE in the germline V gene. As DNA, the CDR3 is TGTGCCAGCAGCGTAGCCCCCGGACAGGGGGGCACTGAAGCTTTCTTT. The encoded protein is CASSVAPGQGGTEAFF.

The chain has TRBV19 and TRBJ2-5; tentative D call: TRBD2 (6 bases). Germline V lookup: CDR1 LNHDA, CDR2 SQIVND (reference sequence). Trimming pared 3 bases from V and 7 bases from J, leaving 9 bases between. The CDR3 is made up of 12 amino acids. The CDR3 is CASSIVGGTQYF. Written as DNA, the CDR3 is TGTGCCAGTAGTATCGTGGGGGGGACCCAGTACTTC.

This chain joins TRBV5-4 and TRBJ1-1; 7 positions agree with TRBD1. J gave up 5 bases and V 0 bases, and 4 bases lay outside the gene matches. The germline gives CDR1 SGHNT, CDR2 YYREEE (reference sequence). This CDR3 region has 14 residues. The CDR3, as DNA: TGTGCCAGCAGCTTGGAGGCAGGGGGTACTGAAGCTTTCTTT. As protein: CASSLEAGGTEAFF.

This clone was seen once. In DNA, the CDR3 is TGTGCCAGCAGCCAAGTCGGAGGAGAGACCCAGTACTTC. Amino acids: CASSQVGGETQYF. V and J are TRBV4-2 and TRBJ2-5; D may be TRBD2 (5 bases). Per germline, CDR1 LGHNA and CDR2 YNFKEQ. The CDR3 has 13 amino acids. V was cut by 1 base and J by 4 bases, with 7 bases left in between.

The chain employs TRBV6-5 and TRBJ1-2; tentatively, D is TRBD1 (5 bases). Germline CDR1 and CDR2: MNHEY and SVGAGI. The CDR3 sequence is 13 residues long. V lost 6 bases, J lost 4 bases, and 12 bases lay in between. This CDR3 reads CASSTPDSYGYTF. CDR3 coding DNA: TGTGCCAGCAGCACCCCAGACAGCTATGGCTACACCTTC.

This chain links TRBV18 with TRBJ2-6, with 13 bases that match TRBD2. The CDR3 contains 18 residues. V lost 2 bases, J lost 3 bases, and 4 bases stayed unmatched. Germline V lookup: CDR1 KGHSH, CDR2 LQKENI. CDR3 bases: TGTGCCAGCTCACCAGTGGGACTAGCGGGGAGTGGGGCCAACGTCCTGACTTTC. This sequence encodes CASSPVGLAGSGANVLTF.

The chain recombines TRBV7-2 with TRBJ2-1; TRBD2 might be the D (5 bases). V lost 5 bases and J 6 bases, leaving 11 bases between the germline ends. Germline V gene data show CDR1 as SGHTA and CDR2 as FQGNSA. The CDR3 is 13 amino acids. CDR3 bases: TGTGCCAGCAGCCCCACCGGAGGCAATGAGCAGTTCTTC. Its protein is CASSPTGGNEQFF. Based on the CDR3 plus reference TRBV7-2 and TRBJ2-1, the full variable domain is GAGVSQSPSNKVTEKGKDVELRCDPISGHTALYWYRQSLGQGLEFLIYFQGNSAPDKSGLPSDRFSAERTGGSVSTLTIQRTQQEDSAVYLCASSPTGGNEQFFGPGTRLTVL.

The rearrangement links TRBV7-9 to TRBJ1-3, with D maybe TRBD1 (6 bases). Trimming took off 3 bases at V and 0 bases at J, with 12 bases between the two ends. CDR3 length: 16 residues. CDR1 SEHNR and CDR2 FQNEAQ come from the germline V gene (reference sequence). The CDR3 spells CASSFDSRGSGNTIYF. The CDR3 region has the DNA TGTGCCAGCAGCTTCGATAGCAGGGGCTCTGGAAACACCATATATTTT. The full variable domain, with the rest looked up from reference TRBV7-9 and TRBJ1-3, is DTGVSQNPRHKITKRGQNVTFRCDPISEHNRLYWYRQTLGQGPEFLTYFQNEAQLEKSRLLSDRFSAERPKGSFSTLEIQRTEQGDSAMYLCASSFDSRGSGNTIYFGEGSWLTVV.

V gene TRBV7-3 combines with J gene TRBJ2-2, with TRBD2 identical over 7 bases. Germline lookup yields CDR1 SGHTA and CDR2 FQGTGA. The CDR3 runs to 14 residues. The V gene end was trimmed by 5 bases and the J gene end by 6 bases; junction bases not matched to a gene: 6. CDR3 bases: TGTGCCAGCAGCCCCTCGGGGGGTCCCGGGGAGCTGTTTTTT. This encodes CASSPSGGPGELFF.

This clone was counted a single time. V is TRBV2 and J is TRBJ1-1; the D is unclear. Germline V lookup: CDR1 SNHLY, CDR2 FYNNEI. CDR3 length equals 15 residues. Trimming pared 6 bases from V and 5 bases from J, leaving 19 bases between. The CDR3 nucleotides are TGTGCCAGCAGCTTAAGCGACTTGGCGGGGACTGAAGCTTTCTTT. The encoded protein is CASSLSDLAGTEAFF.

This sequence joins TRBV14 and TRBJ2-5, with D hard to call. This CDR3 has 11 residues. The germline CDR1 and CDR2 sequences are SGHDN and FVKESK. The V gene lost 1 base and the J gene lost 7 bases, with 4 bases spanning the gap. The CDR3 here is CASSQGRTQYF. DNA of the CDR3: TGTGCCAGCAGCCAAGGTCGGACCCAGTACTTC.